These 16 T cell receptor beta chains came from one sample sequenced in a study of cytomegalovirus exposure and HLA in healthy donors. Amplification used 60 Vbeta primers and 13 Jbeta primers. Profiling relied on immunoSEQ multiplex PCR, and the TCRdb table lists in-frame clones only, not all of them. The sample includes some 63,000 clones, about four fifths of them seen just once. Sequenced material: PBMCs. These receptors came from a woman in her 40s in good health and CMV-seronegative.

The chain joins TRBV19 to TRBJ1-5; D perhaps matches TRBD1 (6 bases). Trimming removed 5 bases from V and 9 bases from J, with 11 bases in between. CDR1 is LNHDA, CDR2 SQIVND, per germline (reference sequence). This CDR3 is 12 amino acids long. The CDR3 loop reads CASSQQGPPQHF. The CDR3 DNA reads TGTGCCAGTAGTCAACAGGGACCGCCCCAGCATTTT.

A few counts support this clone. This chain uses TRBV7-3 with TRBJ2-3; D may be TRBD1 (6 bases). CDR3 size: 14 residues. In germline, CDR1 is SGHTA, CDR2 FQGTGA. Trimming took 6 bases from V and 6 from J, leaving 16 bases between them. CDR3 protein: CASSRSQGSDTQYF. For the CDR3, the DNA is TGTGCCAGCAGTCGATCCCAGGGGTCCGATACGCAGTATTTT.

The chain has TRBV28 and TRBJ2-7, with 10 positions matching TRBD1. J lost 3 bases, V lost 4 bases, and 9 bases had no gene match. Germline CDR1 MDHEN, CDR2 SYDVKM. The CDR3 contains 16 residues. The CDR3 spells CASSSTGTGAGYEQYF. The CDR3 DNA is TGTGCCAGCAGTTCAACCGGGACAGGGGCCGGCTACGAGCAGTACTTC.

CDR3 in amino acids: CASNLTGNWDGELFF. CDR3 coding DNA: TGTGCCAGCAACCTAACGGGGAATTGGGACGGGGAGCTGTTTTTT. This chain links TRBV6-7 with TRBJ2-2; perhaps TRBD2 as D (5 bases). TRBV6-7 is labeled an ORF, and its function is uncertain. CDR3 length equals 15 residues. V gave up 7 bases and J gave up 7 bases, with 19 bases separating them.

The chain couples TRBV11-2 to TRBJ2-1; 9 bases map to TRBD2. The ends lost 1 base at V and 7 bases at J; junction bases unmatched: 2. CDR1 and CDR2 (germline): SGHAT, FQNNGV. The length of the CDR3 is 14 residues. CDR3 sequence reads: CASSLGTSENEQFF. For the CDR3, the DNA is TGTGCCAGCAGCTTAGGGACTAGCGAGAATGAGCAGTTCTTC.

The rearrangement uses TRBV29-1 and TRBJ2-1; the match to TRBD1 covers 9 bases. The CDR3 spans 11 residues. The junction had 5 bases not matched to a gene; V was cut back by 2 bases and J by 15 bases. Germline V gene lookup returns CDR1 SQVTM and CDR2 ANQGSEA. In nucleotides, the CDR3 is TGCAGCGTTGAAAGGGGACAGGGTCCGTTCTTC. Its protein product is CSVERGQGPFF.

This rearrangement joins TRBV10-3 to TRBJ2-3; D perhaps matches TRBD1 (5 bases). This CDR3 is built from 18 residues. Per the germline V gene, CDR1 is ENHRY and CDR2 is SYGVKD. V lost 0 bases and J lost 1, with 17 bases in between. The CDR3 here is CAISESGRARAGTDTQYF. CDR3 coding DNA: TGTGCCATCAGTGAGTCGGGGCGCGCACGTGCGGGCACAGATACGCAGTATTTT.

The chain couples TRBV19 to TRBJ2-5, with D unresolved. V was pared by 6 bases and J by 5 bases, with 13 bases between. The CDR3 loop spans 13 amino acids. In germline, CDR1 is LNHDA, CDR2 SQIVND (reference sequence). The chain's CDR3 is CASSFTFGETQYF. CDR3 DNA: TGTGCCAGTAGCTTCACGTTCGGGGAGACCCAGTACTTC.

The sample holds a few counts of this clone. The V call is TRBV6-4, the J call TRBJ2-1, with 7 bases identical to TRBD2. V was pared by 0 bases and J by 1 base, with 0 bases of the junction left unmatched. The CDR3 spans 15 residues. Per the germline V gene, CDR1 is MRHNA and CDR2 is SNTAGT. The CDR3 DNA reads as TGTGCCAGCAGTGACTCAGCGGGGTCCTACAATGAGCAGTTCTTC. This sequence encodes CASSDSAGSYNEQFF.

The CDR3 bases are TGTGCCAGTAGTATAGCCGGGACAGGGGCCTACGAGCAGTACTTC. Its translation: CASSIAGTGAYEQYF. The gene calls are TRBV19 and TRBJ2-7; 10 bases map to TRBD1. Germline values: CDR1 LNHDA, CDR2 SQIVND (reference sequence). The trim removed 1 base at V and 2 bases at J, leaving 2 bases unmatched. This CDR3 spans 15 amino acids.

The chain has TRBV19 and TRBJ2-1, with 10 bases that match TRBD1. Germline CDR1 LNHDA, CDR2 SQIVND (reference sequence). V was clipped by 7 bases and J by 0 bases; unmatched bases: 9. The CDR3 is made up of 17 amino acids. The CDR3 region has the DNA TGTGCCAGTACCGATCTGGGACAGGGGAGCTCCTACAATGAGCAGTTCTTC. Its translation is CASTDLGQGSSYNEQFF.

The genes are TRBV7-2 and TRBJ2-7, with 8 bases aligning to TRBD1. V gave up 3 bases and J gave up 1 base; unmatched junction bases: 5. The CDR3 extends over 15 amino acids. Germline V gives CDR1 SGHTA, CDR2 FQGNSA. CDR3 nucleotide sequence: TGTGCCAGCAGCTTTTCCGGGACAGGATCCTACGAGCAGTACTTC. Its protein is CASSFSGTGSYEQYF.

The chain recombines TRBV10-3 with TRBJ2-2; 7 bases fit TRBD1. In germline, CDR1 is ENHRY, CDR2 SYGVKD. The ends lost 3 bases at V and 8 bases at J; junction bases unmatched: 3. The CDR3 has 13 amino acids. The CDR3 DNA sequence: TGTGCCATCAGTGACAGGGGGAGTGGGGAGCTGTTTTTT. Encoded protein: CAISDRGSGELFF.

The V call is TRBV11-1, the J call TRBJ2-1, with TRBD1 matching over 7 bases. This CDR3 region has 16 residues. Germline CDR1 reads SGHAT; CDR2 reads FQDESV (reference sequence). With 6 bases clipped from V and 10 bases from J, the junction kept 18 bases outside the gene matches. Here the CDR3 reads CASSSLGQDRRPEQFF. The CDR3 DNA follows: TGTGCCAGCAGTTCTCTCGGACAGGACCGGAGGCCCGAGCAGTTCTTC.

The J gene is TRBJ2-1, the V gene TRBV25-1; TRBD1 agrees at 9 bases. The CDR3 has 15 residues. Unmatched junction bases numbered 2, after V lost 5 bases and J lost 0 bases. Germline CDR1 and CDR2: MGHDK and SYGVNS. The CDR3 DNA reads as TGTGCCAGCAGTATACAGGGGGCCTCCTACAATGAGCAGTTCTTC. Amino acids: CASSIQGASYNEQFF.

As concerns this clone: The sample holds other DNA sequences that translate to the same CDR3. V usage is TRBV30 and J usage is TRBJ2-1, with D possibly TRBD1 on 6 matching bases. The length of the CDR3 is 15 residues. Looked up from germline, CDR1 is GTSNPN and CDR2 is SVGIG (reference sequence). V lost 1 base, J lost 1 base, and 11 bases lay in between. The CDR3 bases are TGTGCCTGGAGTGATTACAGGGTTTCCTACAATGAGCAGTTCTTC. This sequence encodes CAWSDYRVSYNEQFF.